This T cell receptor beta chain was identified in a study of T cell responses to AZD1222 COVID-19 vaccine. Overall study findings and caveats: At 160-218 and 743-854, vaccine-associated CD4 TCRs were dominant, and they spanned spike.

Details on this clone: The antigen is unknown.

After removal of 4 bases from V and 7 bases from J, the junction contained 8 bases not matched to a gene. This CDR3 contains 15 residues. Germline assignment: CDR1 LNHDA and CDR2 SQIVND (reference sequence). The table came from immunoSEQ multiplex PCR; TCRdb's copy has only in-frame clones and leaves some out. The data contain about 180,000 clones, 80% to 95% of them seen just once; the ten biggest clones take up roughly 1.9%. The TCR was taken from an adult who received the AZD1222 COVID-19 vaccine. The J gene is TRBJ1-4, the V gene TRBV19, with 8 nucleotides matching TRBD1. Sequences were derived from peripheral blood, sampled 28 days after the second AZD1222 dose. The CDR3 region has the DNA TGTGCCAGTAGTACGGGACAGGCCCTGGGTGAAAAACTGTTTTTT. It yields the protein CASSTGQALGEKLFF.